The present T cell receptor beta chain was sequenced within a study of blood T cell repertoires in COVID-19. Overall study context: COVID-19 samples, acute and convalescent, were from the United States, Italy and Spain. In each case, the material was cDNA or gDNA derived from T cells, B-cell-depleted T cells, or PBMCs.

The V and J ends lost 6 bases and 2 bases respectively, with 19 bases between them. Germline CDR1 is SQVTM and CDR2 is ANQGSEA. The CDR3 runs to 15 residues. Source study methods: Estimated nucleated cell counts came from reference gene primer amplification. Generated by immunoSEQ multiplex PCR, the TCRdb table keeps only in-frame clones and is missing some. V and J calls and clone size are copied from that table; D and trimming were computed from the DNA. This sample has about 20,000 clones, with more than 75% found just once. The specimen sequenced was peripheral blood. This sequence joins TRBV29-1 and TRBJ2-5; D may be TRBD2 (7 bases). The sequence was collected from a man aged 50 or older with active COVID-19. The CDR3 DNA reads as TGCAGCGTCACGCCGGGGGGCGGGGGTCAAGAGACCCAGTACTTC. This translates into CSVTPGGGGQETQYF.